The rows below give T cell receptor beta chains drawn from one sample of a study of shared clonotypes between healthy human individuals. Data came from immunoSEQ multiplex PCR; TCRdb stores just in-frame clones and leaves some out. The repertoire consists of roughly 400,000 clones, with about 96% occurring once and the leading ten covering 0.32%. Sample: memory CD8+ T cells sorted from blood. Receptors were obtained from a man aged 30 to 45 in good health. CDR3s include the opening cysteine and the closing phenylalanine or tryptophan. D genes are given only for firm matches. Size values are once, few and many counts, or a class for expanded clones, and some rows have none.

DNA	CDR3	D	J	V	size
TGTGCCAGCAGTGACCAGGGCCACACAGATACGCAGTATTTT	CASSDQGHTDTQYF	NA	TRBJ2-3	TRBV25-1	NA
TGTGCCAGCAGTTTATCAGGGGGGACTAGCTCCTACGAGCAGTACTTC	CASSLSGGTSSYEQYF	TRBD2	TRBJ2-7	TRBV27	NA
TGTGCCAGCAGCCTTCCCCGGGACAGGGTCTACGAGCAGTACTTC	CASSLPRDRVYEQYF	TRBD1	TRBJ2-7	TRBV11-2	NA
TGTGCCAGCAGAGACAGCAGGAGTCTGCCTGGAAACACCATATATTTT	CASRDSRSLPGNTIYF	NA	TRBJ1-3	TRBV28	NA
TGTGCTAGTGGGGGAGAGGGTCTAGGGAATGAGCAGTTCTTC	CASGGEGLGNEQFF	NA	TRBJ2-1	TRBV12-5	NA
TGTGCCAGCAGCCAGGGGGACAGGAGGTACCAAGAGACCCAGTACTTC	CASSQGDRRYQETQYF	TRBD1	TRBJ2-5	TRBV4-2	once
TGTGCCAGCACCGAGAGCGGGGTTAGAACAGATACGCAGTATTTT	CASTESGVRTDTQYF	TRBD2	TRBJ2-3	TRBV7-6	NA
TGTGCCAGCAGTTACCCAGGACAGGGGAGCTACACCTTC	CASSYPGQGSYTF	TRBD1	TRBJ1-2	TRBV6-5	NA
TGTGCCAGCATGAGGGTCCGCTACGAGCAGTACTTC	CASMRVRYEQYF	NA	TRBJ2-7	TRBV6-5	NA
TGCGCCAGCACCAAAAGCGGGAGGTCCCCAGATACGCAGTATTTT	CASTKSGRSPDTQYF	TRBD2	TRBJ2-3	TRBV5-1	NA
TGCGCCAGCAGCCACAGGGGGCTTCAAGAGACCCAGTACTTC	CASSHRGLQETQYF	TRBD1	TRBJ2-5	TRBV4-1	NA
TGCGCCAGCAGCCGGACAGGGGAGGCCTCAGATACGCAGTATTTT	CASSRTGEASDTQYF	TRBD1	TRBJ2-3	TRBV4-1	NA
TGCGCCAGCAGCCTGGGACTCCAGACCCAGTACTTC	CASSLGLQTQYF	NA	TRBJ2-5	TRBV5-1	NA
TGTGCCTGGAGTCCTCCCGGGACAGCGCAAAACATTCAGTACTTC	CAWSPPGTAQNIQYF	TRBD1	TRBJ2-4	TRBV30	NA
TGTGCCAGCAGCCCTCGACAGGACTACCAAGAGACCCAGTACTTC	CASSPRQDYQETQYF	NA	TRBJ2-5	TRBV11-2	once
TGTGCCAGCAGCAATAGCACCGGGGAGCTGTTTTTT	CASSNSTGELFF	NA	TRBJ2-2	TRBV21-1	NA
TGTGCCCGATACAGGGGGCAAGCGGCAAACTACGAGCAGTACTTC	CARYRGQAANYEQYF	TRBD1	TRBJ2-7	TRBV19	NA
TGTGCCAGCGGCTACGAGAGCTCCTACAATGAGCAGTTCTTC	CASGYESSYNEQFF	NA	TRBJ2-1	TRBV28	NA
TGCGCCAGCAGCTTACGGACTAGCTTTAGTGAGCAGTTCTTC	CASSLRTSFSEQFF	TRBD2	TRBJ2-1	TRBV5-1	NA
TGTGCCAGCAGTTTAGGGGACAGGGTAAGAGGCTACACCTTC	CASSLGDRVRGYTF	TRBD1	TRBJ1-2	TRBV28	once
TGTGCCTGGAGTCCCCGCCTTTTCGGAGAAGGAGAGACCCAGTACTTC	CAWSPRLFGEGETQYF	NA	TRBJ2-5	TRBV30	NA
TGTGCCAGCAGCTTAGTGGCAGCCCCAGGAGAGACCCAGTACTTC	CASSLVAAPGETQYF	NA	TRBJ2-5	TRBV7-2	NA
TGTGCCAGCAGCTTAGTTTCGGGACAGATATATGAAAAACTGTTTTTT	CASSLVSGQIYEKLFF	TRBD1	TRBJ1-4	TRBV7-2	NA
TGTGCCAGCAGCTCTAGCAAAGACACCATATATTTT	CASSSSKDTIYF	NA	TRBJ1-3	TRBV9	NA
TGTGCCAGCAGCCAAGGACTACCTTACTACAATGAGCAGTTCTTC	CASSQGLPYYNEQFF	NA	TRBJ2-1	TRBV14	NA
TGTGCCAGCAGTAGCCGGGACTACTACGAGCAGTACTTC	CASSSRDYYEQYF	TRBD2	TRBJ2-7	TRBV28	NA
TGTGCCAGCAGCCCACCCCTTGGCCATGACAGCCCTAACTATGGCTACACCTTC	CASSPPLGHDSPNYGYTF	NA	TRBJ1-2	TRBV7-9	few
TGCGCCAGCAGCTTACTAGCGGGAAATCCCAATGAGCAGTTCTTC	CASSLLAGNPNEQFF	TRBD2	TRBJ2-1	TRBV5-1	NA
TGCAGCGTTGATAACGGGGGGATCGGCACAGATACGCAGTATTTT	CSVDNGGIGTDTQYF	TRBD2	TRBJ2-3	TRBV29-1	NA
TGCGCCAGCAGGCCTACAACCCCAGGGACTAGCGGGAGAGGGACCTACGAGCAGTACTTC	CASRPTTPGTSGRGTYEQYF	TRBD2	TRBJ2-7	TRBV10-2	NA
TGTGCCAGCAGCTTAGAACAGGGTTACTATGGCTACACCTTC	CASSLEQGYYGYTF	NA	TRBJ1-2	TRBV7-2	once
TGTGCCAGCAGCACCGTCGGGGGGATCATCACAGATACGCAGTATTTT	CASSTVGGIITDTQYF	TRBD2	TRBJ2-3	TRBV7-2	NA